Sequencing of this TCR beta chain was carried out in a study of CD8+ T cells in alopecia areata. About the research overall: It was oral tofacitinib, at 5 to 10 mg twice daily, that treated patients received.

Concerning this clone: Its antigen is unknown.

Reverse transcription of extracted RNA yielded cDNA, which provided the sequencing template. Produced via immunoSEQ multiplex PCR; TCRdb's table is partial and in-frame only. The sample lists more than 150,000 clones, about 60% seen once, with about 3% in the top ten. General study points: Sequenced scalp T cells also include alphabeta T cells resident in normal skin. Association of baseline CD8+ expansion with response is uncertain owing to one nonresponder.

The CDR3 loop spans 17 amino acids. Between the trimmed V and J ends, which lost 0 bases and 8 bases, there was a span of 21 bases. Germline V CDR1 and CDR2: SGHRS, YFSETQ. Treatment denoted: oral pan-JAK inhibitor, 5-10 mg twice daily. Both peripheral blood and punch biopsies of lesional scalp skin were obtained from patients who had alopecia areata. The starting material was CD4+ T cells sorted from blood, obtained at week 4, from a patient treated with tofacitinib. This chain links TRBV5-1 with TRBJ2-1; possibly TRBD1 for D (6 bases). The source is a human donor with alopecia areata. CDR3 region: CASSLVQGNLYTDEQFF. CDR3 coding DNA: TGCGCCAGCAGCTTGGTGCAGGGGAACCTCTACACCGATGAGCAGTTCTTC.